What follows are 14 T cell receptor beta chains derived from one specimen sequenced in a study of blood T cell repertoires in COVID-19. The assay was immunoSEQ multiplex PCR, and TCRdb's table has in-frame clones only and misses some. The sample holds tens of thousands of clones; about nine tenths are singletons and the top ten take around 3.1%. The sequencing sample was made of peripheral blood. Receptors originate from a woman in her seventies with active COVID-19.

The genes are TRBV6-2 or TRBV6-3 and TRBJ1-6, with 9 nucleotides matching TRBD1. CDR3 length: 15 amino acids. Germline V gene lookup returns CDR1 MNHEY and CDR2 SVGEGT. The trim removed 2 bases at V and 7 bases at J, leaving 3 bases unmatched. The CDR3, as DNA: TGTGCCAGCAGTTACCCCGGACAGGGGAATTCACCCCTCCACTTT. This translates into CASSYPGQGNSPLHF.

Comments on this clone: At one boundary the junction diverges from the germline segment, which might be a read error. The chain combines TRBV7-7 with TRBJ2-1; 8 bases agree with TRBD2. Germline V gene lookup returns CDR1 SSHAT and CDR2 FNYEAQ (reference sequence). The length of the CDR3 is 15 residues. The CDR3 loop is CASSSGGLADNEQFF. The CDR3 region has the DNA TGTGCTAGCAGCTCAGGAGGACTAGCAGACAATGAGCAGTTCTTC.

CDR3 residues: CASSHLGVSGRAIRELFF. Written as DNA, the CDR3 is TGTGCCAGCAGCCACCTTGGGGTTAGCGGGAGGGCCATCCGGGAGCTGTTTTTT. This chain connects TRBV4-2 to TRBJ2-2, with 11 bases matching TRBD2. The CDR3 runs 18 residues. The V gene end was trimmed by 3 bases and the J gene end by 9 bases; junction bases not matched to a gene: 15. CDR1 is LGHNA and CDR2 is YNFKEQ in the germline V gene.

The gene calls are TRBV5-1 and TRBJ1-2; 7 bases agree with TRBD1. The CDR3 is 14 residues long. J gave up 0 bases and V 4 bases, and 3 bases lay outside the gene matches. From germline, CDR1 is SGHRS and CDR2 YFSETQ. CDR3 sequence reads: CASSEGQSNYGYTF. Written as DNA, the CDR3 is TGCGCCAGCAGCGAGGGACAGTCTAACTATGGCTACACCTTC.

This chain uses TRBV9 with TRBJ2-1, with TRBD2 as a possible D gene (5 bases). The V end lost 0 bases, the J end lost 5 bases, and 15 bases lay between the germline ends. There are 16 residues in the CDR3. In germline, CDR1 is SGDLS, CDR2 YYNGEE. CDR3 sequence: CASSVAKGGGNNEQFF. The CDR3 DNA sequence: TGTGCCAGCAGCGTAGCTAAGGGCGGAGGCAACAATGAGCAGTTCTTC.

The chain carries TRBV5-4 and TRBJ2-3, with D perhaps TRBD2 (6 bases). Trimming took off 0 bases at V and 3 bases at J, with 8 bases between the two ends. Germline CDR1 SGHNT, CDR2 YYREEE (reference sequence). CDR3 size: 14 residues. The CDR3 nucleotides read TGTGCCAGCAGCTTGGCTAGCGAGACAGATACGCAGTATTTT. Encoded protein: CASSLASETDTQYF.

The rearrangement links TRBV4-3 to TRBJ1-2; tentatively, D is TRBD1 (6 bases). The CDR3 covers 13 residues. V lost 4 bases to trimming and J lost 8 bases, with 14 bases between them. Germline loops: CDR1 LGHNA, CDR2 YSLEER. The CDR3 sequence is CASSLLGQLGYTF. CDR3 nucleotide sequence: TGCGCCAGCAGCCTCTTAGGACAGCTAGGCTACACCTTC.

This chain uses TRBV29-1 with TRBJ2-3, with D possibly TRBD2 on 5 matching bases. Germline V gene lookup returns CDR1 SQVTM and CDR2 ANQGSEA. V was cut by 6 bases and J by 7 bases, with 14 bases left in between. CDR3 length equals 12 residues. CDR3 in amino acids: CSVLTAAYTQYF. In DNA, the CDR3 is TGCAGCGTCCTAACAGCGGCCTATACGCAGTATTTT.

The genes are TRBV28 and TRBJ1-3; the match to TRBD1 covers 7 bases. The J segment lost 0 bases and the V segment lost 5 bases, leaving 10 bases of the junction unmatched. The CDR3 runs to 17 residues. Germline V gene data show CDR1 as MDHEN and CDR2 as SYDVKM. CDR3 protein: CASSRARGDSSGNTIYF. CDR3 nucleotides: TGTGCCAGCAGTCGCGCTAGGGGGGACAGCTCTGGAAACACCATATATTTT.

This chain links TRBV5-4 with TRBJ2-2; D is perhaps TRBD2 (5 bases). Trimming pared 4 bases from V and 5 bases from J, leaving 12 bases between. The CDR3 consists of 14 residues. Germline CDR1 and CDR2: SGHNT and YYREEE (reference sequence). This chain's CDR3 is CASSVRGFTGELFF. The CDR3 bases are TGTGCCAGCAGCGTCAGAGGGTTTACCGGGGAGCTGTTTTTT.

The V and J genes are TRBV19 and TRBJ1-5; tentative D call: TRBD1 (5 bases). Trimming took off 3 bases at V and 9 bases at J, with 27 bases between the two ends. This CDR3 region has 18 residues. Germline V gives CDR1 LNHDA, CDR2 SQIVND (reference sequence). As DNA, the CDR3 is TGTGCCAGTAGTATGAGACCCGGCCAGCTCAGGGAAGATGGGCCCCAGCATTTT. The encoded protein is CASSMRPGQLREDGPQHF.

The chain links TRBV7-9 to TRBJ1-3; maybe TRBD1 (5 bases). Trimming took off 1 base at V and 2 bases at J, with 12 bases between the two ends. CDR3 length: 16 residues. CDR1 is SEHNR and CDR2 is FQNEAQ in the germline V gene (reference sequence). The CDR3 nucleotides read TGTGCCAGCAGCTTAGGCGGGGGTTCCCCTGGAAACACCATATATTTT. Its protein is CASSLGGGSPGNTIYF.

This chain connects TRBV4-2 to TRBJ1-3; 8 bases are a match to TRBD1. The CDR3 has 16 residues. Trimming took 5 bases from V and 3 from J; bases not matched to a gene: 9. CDR1 and CDR2 from the germline V gene are LGHNA and YNFKEQ. The chain's CDR3 is CASSNIQGAGGNTIYF. CDR3 nucleotides: TGTGCCAGCAGCAACATCCAGGGGGCTGGTGGAAACACCATATATTTT.

The chain combines TRBV28 with TRBJ1-3; the D gene is possibly TRBD1 (6 bases). The CDR3 consists of 15 residues. CDR1 is MDHEN and CDR2 is SYDVKM in the germline V gene. V gave up 7 bases and J gave up 0 bases, with 13 bases separating them. The CDR3 DNA sequence: TGTGCCAGCACTCCAGGACAGATCTCTGGAAACACCATATATTTT. Translating it yields CASTPGQISGNTIYF. The complete variable domain, with remaining parts taken from reference TRBV28 and TRBJ1-3, reads DVKVTQSSRYLVKRTGEKVFLECVQDMDHENMFWYRQDPGLGLRLIYFSYDVKMKEKGDIPEGYSVSREKKERFSLILESASTNQTSMYLCASTPGQISGNTIYFGEGSWLTVV.